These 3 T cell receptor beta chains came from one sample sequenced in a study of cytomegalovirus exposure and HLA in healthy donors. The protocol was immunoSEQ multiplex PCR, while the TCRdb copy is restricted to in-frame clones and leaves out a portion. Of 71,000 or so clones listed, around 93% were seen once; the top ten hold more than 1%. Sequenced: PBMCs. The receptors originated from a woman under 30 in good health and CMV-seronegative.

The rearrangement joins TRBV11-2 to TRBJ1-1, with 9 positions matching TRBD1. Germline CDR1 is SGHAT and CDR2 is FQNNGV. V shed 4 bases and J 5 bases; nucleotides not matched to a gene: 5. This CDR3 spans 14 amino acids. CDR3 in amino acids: CASSSGTGQTEAFF. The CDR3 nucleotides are TGTGCCAGCAGCTCCGGGACAGGGCAAACTGAAGCTTTCTTT.

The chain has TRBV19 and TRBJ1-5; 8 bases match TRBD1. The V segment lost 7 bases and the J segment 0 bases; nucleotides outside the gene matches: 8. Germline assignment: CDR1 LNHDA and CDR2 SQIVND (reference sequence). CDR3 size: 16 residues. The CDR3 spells CASKRQGFDSNQPQHF. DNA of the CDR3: TGTGCCAGTAAGAGACAGGGGTTTGATAGCAATCAGCCCCAGCATTTT. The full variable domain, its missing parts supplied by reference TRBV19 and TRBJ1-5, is DGGITQSPKYLFRKEGQNVTLSCEQNLNHDAMYWYRQDPGQGLRLIYYSQIVNDFQKGDIAEGYSVSREKKESFPLTVTSAQKNPTAFYLCASKRQGFDSNQPQHFGDGTRLSIL.

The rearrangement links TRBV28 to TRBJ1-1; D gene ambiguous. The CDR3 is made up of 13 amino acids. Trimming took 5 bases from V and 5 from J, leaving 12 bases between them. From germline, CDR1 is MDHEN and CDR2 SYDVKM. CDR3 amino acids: CASSRRVNTEAFF. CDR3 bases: TGTGCCAGCAGTAGGAGGGTTAATACTGAAGCTTTCTTT.